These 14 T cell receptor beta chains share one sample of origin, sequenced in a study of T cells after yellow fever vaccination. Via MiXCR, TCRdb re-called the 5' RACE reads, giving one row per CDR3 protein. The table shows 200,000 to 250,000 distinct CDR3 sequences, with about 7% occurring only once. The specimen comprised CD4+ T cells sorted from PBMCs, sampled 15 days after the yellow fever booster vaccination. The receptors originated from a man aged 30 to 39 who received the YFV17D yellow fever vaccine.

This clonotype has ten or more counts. The DNA of the CDR3 is TGTGCCAGCAGCTTATACTCCTCGTCCAGCGGTTACGAGCAGTACTTC. Protein: CASSLYSSSSGYEQYF. The chain carries TRBV11-2 and TRBJ2-7, with D possibly matching TRBD2 (5 bases). V shed 2 bases and J shed 4 bases, with 18 bases lying between them. CDR1 and CDR2 from the germline V gene are SGHAT and FQNNGV. This CDR3 is built from 16 residues.

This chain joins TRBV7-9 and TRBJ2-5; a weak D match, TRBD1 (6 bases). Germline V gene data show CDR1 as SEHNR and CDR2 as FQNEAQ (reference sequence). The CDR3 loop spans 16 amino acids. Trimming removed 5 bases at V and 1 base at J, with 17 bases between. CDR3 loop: CASSRSLDRSQETQYF. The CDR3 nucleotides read TGTGCCAGCAGCCGATCCTTGGACAGATCCCAAGAGACCCAGTACTTC.

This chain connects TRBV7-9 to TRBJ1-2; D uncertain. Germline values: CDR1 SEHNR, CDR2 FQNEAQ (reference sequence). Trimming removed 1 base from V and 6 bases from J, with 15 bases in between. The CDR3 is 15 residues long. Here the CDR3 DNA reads TGTGCCAGCAGCTTAGTGGTAGGCCGCCCAGATGGCTACACCTTC. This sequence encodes CASSLVVGRPDGYTF.

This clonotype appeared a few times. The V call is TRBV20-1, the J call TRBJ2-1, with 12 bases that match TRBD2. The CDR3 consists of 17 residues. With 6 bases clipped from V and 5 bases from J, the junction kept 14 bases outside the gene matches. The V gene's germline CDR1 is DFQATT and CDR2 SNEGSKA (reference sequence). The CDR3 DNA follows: TGCAGTGCCCTTGGAAGGCTAGCGGGAGGGATCGACAATGAGCAGTTCTTC. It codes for CSALGRLAGGIDNEQFF.

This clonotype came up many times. CDR3: CSARRDLAKNIQYF. The CDR3, as DNA: TGCAGTGCTAGGAGGGACTTAGCCAAAAACATTCAGTACTTC. The chain joins TRBV20-1 to TRBJ2-4, with D possibly TRBD2 on 6 matching bases. The CDR3 contains 14 residues. Germline V gene sequence: CDR1 DFQATT, CDR2 SNEGSKA (reference sequence). V lost 3 bases to trimming and J lost 0 bases, with 9 bases between them.

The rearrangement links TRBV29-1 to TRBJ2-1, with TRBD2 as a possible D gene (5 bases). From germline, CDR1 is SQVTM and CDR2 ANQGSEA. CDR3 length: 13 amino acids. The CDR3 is CSFLGDLYNEQFF. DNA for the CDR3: TGCAGTTTCTTGGGAGACCTATACAATGAGCAGTTCTTC.

CDR3 in amino acids: CASSVGTEAFF. In DNA, the CDR3 is TGTGCCAGCAGTGTGGGCACTGAAGCTTTCTTT. This rearrangement joins TRBV6-2 or TRBV6-3 to TRBJ1-1; D unresolved. The CDR3 has 11 residues. Trimming removed 5 bases at V and 4 bases at J, with 5 bases between. CDR1 and CDR2 (germline): MNHEY, SVGEGT.

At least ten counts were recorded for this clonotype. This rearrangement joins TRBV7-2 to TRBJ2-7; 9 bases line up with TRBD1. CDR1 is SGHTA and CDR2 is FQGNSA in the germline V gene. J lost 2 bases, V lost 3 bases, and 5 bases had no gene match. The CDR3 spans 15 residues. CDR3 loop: CASSLTGGDTYEQYF. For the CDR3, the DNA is TGTGCCAGCAGCTTGACAGGGGGTGACACCTACGAGCAGTACTTC.

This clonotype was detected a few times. The CDR3 region has the DNA TGTGCCAGCAGTGAACAAGGAGTTACGCAGTATTTT. This translates into CASSEQGVTQYF. The rearrangement uses TRBV28 and TRBJ2-3, with D unclear. Trimming pared 5 bases from V and 8 bases from J, leaving 11 bases between. The CDR3 is made up of 12 amino acids. Germline CDR1 and CDR2: MDHEN and SYDVKM.

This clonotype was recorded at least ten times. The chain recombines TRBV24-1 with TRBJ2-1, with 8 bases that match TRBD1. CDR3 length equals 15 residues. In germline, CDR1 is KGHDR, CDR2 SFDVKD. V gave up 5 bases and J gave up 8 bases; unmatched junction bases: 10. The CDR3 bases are TGTGCCACCAGTGTGGCCGGACAGGGTGGGGATGAGCAGTTCTTC. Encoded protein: CATSVAGQGGDEQFF.

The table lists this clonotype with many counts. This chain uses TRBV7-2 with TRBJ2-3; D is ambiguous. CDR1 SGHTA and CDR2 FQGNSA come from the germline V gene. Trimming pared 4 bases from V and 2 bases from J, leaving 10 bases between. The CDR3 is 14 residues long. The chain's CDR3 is CASSSRPNTDTQYF. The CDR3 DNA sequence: TGTGCCAGCAGCTCTAGACCGAACACAGATACGCAGTATTTT.

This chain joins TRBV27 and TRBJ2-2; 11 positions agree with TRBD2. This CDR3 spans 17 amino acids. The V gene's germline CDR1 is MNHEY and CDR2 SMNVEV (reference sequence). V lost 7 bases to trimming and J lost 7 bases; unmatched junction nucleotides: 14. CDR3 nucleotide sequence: TGTGCCAGCATTCGACTAGCGGGATCCTCGGGTCGCGGGGAGCTGTTTTTT. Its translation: CASIRLAGSSGRGELFF.

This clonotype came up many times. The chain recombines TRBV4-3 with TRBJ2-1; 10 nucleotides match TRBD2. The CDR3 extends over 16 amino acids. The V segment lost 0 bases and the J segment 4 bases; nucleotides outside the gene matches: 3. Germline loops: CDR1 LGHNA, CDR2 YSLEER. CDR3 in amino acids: CASSQEAGGFYNEQFF. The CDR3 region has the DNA TGCGCCAGCAGCCAAGAAGCGGGAGGGTTTTACAATGAGCAGTTCTTC.

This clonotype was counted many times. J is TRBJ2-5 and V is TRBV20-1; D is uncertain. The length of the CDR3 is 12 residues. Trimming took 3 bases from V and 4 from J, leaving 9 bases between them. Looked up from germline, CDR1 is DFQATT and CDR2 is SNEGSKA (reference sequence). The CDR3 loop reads CSASSGSETQYF. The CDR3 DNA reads TGCAGTGCTAGTTCTGGGTCAGAGACCCAGTACTTC.